The 32 T cell receptor beta chains below come from one sample, sequenced in a study of PD-1 and CTLA-4 blockade in melanoma. TCRdb's copy holds only in-frame clones and misses some; the assay was immunoSEQ multiplex PCR. The sample contains about 32,000 clones, 88% of which appear only once. Sequencing used CD8+ T cells from peripheral blood, obtained from a patient given anti-PD-1 treatment. These TCRs come from a human donor with melanoma.

V and J are TRBV7-9 and TRBJ2-7; 8 nucleotides match TRBD1. J lost 0 bases, V lost 1 base, and 2 bases had no gene match. Per the germline V gene, CDR1 is SEHNR and CDR2 is FQNEAQ (reference sequence). The length of the CDR3 is 15 residues. CDR3 in DNA: TGTGCCAGCAGCTTAGTCAGGGGGCTCTCCTACGAGCAGTACTTC. Translation gives CASSLVRGLSYEQYF.

The chain recombines TRBV9 with TRBJ1-3; no reliable D call. Trimming took off 6 bases at V and 0 bases at J, with 10 bases between the two ends. The CDR3 consists of 14 residues. Looked up from germline, CDR1 is SGDLS and CDR2 is YYNGEE. The CDR3 region has the DNA TGTGCCAGCACTGGTCGAGACTCTGGAAACACCATATATTTT. It specifies CASTGRDSGNTIYF.

The CDR3 region has the DNA TGTGCCAGCAGCCGGCGACTAGCGGGGGAAAACATTCAGTACTTC. Amino acid sequence: CASSRRLAGENIQYF. This sequence joins TRBV28 and TRBJ2-4, with 12 bases matching TRBD2. The J segment lost 5 bases and the V segment lost 6 bases, leaving 5 bases of the junction unmatched. Germline-derived CDR1 and CDR2 are MDHEN and SYDVKM. The CDR3 consists of 15 residues.

The chain links TRBV4-2 to TRBJ2-2, with 11 nucleotides matching TRBD1. Germline CDR1 and CDR2: LGHNA and YNFKEQ. CDR3 length equals 16 residues. V trimming: 3 bases; J trimming: 4 bases; junction bases outside the gene matches: 4. In DNA, the CDR3 is TGTGCCAGCAGCCAGGGACAGGGGGACCCCACCGGGGAGCTGTTTTTT. Its protein is CASSQGQGDPTGELFF.

The sample holds one count of this clone. The CDR3 sequence is CASSVERGPRNTGELFF. The CDR3 nucleotides are TGTGCCAGCAGCGTAGAGCGGGGGCCCAGGAACACCGGGGAGCTGTTTTTT. This chain links TRBV9 with TRBJ2-2; 8 nucleotides align to TRBD2. Germline lookup yields CDR1 SGDLS and CDR2 YYNGEE. J gave up 1 base and V 0 bases, and 5 bases lay outside the gene matches. The CDR3 consists of 17 residues.

The CDR3 here is CASSQELAGTVSTDTQYF. The CDR3 DNA reads as TGTGCCAGCAGCCAAGAACTCGCCGGGACGGTAAGCACAGATACGCAGTATTTT. The J gene is TRBJ2-3, the V gene TRBV4-2; D could derive from TRBD1 or TRBD2 (5 bases each). The germline CDR1 and CDR2 sequences are LGHNA and YNFKEQ. V was clipped by 0 bases and J by 0 bases, with 16 bases between them. This CDR3 has 18 amino acids.

V gene TRBV12-3 or TRBV12-4 combines with J gene TRBJ2-7; the D gene is possibly TRBD2 (6 bases). The CDR3 consists of 13 residues. V was cut by 1 base and J by 6 bases, with 10 bases left in between. CDR3 sequence reads: CASSLVRGAEQYF. The CDR3 DNA sequence: TGTGCCAGCAGTTTAGTGCGGGGCGCCGAGCAGTACTTC.

The V gene is TRBV7-9, the J gene TRBJ2-1, with D unclear. Germline loops: CDR1 SEHNR, CDR2 FQNEAQ (reference sequence). The CDR3 covers 10 residues. V shed 4 bases and J shed 7 bases, with 2 bases lying between them. CDR3 in amino acids: CASSSNEQFF. In nucleotides, the CDR3 is TGTGCCAGCAGCTCTAATGAGCAGTTCTTC.

This chain joins TRBV27 and TRBJ1-2; no clear D. V lost 4 bases and J 4 bases, leaving 16 bases between the germline ends. Looked up from germline, CDR1 is MNHEY and CDR2 is SMNVEV (reference sequence). The CDR3 spans 15 residues. The CDR3 protein is CASSSDTFNLYGYTF. CDR3 DNA sequence: TGTGCCAGCAGTTCTGACACTTTCAATCTCTATGGCTACACCTTC.

This clone was detected once. The CDR3 loop reads CASETGFGLRGTQYF. The CDR3 coding sequence is TGTGCCAGCGAGACAGGGTTCGGCCTCCGGGGGACGCAGTATTTT. The V gene is TRBV28, the J gene TRBJ2-3, with a tentative D call TRBD1 (7 bases). The CDR3 runs to 15 residues. Trimming took off 8 bases at V and 9 bases at J, with 24 bases between the two ends. CDR1 and CDR2 from the germline V gene are MDHEN and SYDVKM.

This clone counts as medium-sized. CDR3 residues: CAWSVQSLTDEQYF. CDR3 DNA: TGTGCCTGGAGTGTACAGAGCCTCACGGACGAGCAGTACTTC. This chain joins TRBV30 and TRBJ2-7; D unresolved. V gave up 0 bases and J gave up 5 bases, with 14 bases separating them. CDR1 and CDR2 from the germline V gene are GTSNPN and SVGIG (reference sequence). The CDR3 runs to 14 residues.

The rearrangement uses TRBV4-1 and TRBJ2-1, with D perhaps TRBD2 (6 bases). V shed 0 bases and J shed 7 bases, with 10 bases lying between them. Germline V gene sequence: CDR1 MGHRA, CDR2 YSYEKL. The CDR3 runs to 14 residues. The CDR3 sequence: CASSQDASENEQFF. DNA for the CDR3: TGCGCCAGCAGCCAAGATGCTAGCGAGAATGAGCAGTTCTTC.

Only one count was recorded for this clone. The chain carries TRBV2 and TRBJ2-3; tentative D call: TRBD2 (6 bases). The V end lost 3 bases, the J end lost 1 base, and 11 bases lay between the germline ends. In germline, CDR1 is SNHLY, CDR2 FYNNEI. CDR3 size: 15 residues. The CDR3 DNA follows: TGTGCCAGCAGTGAGCTCGGCGGGGGCACAGATACGCAGTATTTT. Its protein product is CASSELGGGTDTQYF. Together with reference TRBV2 and TRBJ2-3, the CDR3 gives the full variable domain: EPEVTQTPSHQVTQMGQEVILRCVPISNHLYFYWYRQILGQKVEFLVSFYNNEISEKSEIFDDQFSVERPDGSNFTLKIRSTKLEDSAMYFCASSELGGGTDTQYFGPGTRLTVL.

There are a few counts of this clone. The CDR3 loop is CASGLGWRVANQPQHF. The CDR3 region has the DNA TGTGCTAGTGGTTTAGGTTGGAGGGTAGCAAATCAGCCCCAGCATTTT. This sequence joins TRBV12-5 and TRBJ1-5; D remains unclear. V shed 3 bases and J shed 4 bases, with 16 bases lying between them. The CDR3 totals 16 residues. The germline CDR1 and CDR2 sequences are LGHNT and FRNRAP.

The genes are TRBV24-1 and TRBJ1-2; no firm D call. Trimming removed 5 bases from V and 3 bases from J, with 6 bases in between. Germline assignment: CDR1 KGHDR and CDR2 SFDVKD. The CDR3 covers 12 residues. The CDR3 is CATSGTDYGYTF. The DNA for the CDR3 is TGTGCCACCAGTGGCACCGACTATGGCTACACCTTC.

This CDR3 is CASSKIPHPGEQYF. The CDR3 DNA sequence: TGTGCCAGCAGCAAAATACCCCACCCGGGTGAGCAGTACTTC. The rearrangement links TRBV21-1 to TRBJ2-7; the D segment call TRBD2 is taken from the table without a DNA check. TRBV21-1 is listed as a pseudogene. The CDR3 is 14 amino acids.

V is TRBV25-1 and J is TRBJ1-2; a weak D match, TRBD1 (5 bases). Trimming pared 3 bases from V and 11 bases from J, leaving 16 bases between. Germline assignment: CDR1 MGHDK and CDR2 SYGVNS. This CDR3 is built from 13 residues. The CDR3 nucleotides are TGTGCCAGCAGTGAGGGTGGATTCGGGGGTTACACCTTC. Translating gives CASSEGGFGGYTF.

The chain is built from TRBV30 and TRBJ1-1; D is ambiguous. The V end lost 3 bases, the J end lost 4 bases, and 12 bases lay between the germline ends. The CDR3 has 13 amino acids. The germline CDR1 and CDR2 sequences are GTSNPN and SVGIG (reference sequence). Here the CDR3 reads CAWRVQGGTEAFF. In nucleotides, the CDR3 is TGTGCCTGGAGAGTACAAGGTGGCACTGAAGCTTTCTTT. The entire variable domain, with the rest obtained from reference TRBV30 and TRBJ1-1, is as follows: SQTIHQWPATLVQPVGSPLSLECTVEGTSNPNLYWYRQAAGRGLQLLFYSVGIGQISSEVPQNLSASRPQDRQFILSSKKLLLSDSGFYLCAWRVQGGTEAFFGQGTRLTVV.

The chain carries TRBV12-3 or TRBV12-4 and TRBJ2-1; unclear D gene. Trimming removed 5 bases at V and 8 bases at J, with 13 bases between. The CDR3 sequence is 13 residues long. Here the CDR3 reads CASSPRPRYEQFF. The CDR3 region has the DNA TGTGCCAGCAGTCCCAGACCCCGGTATGAGCAGTTCTTC.

The gene calls are TRBV12-3 or TRBV12-4 and TRBJ2-1; TRBD2 might be the D (6 bases). Trimming cost V 4 bases and J 10 bases, with 11 bases left between them. The CDR3 is 12 amino acids. The CDR3 here is CASSSNGGEQFF. The CDR3 nucleotides read TGTGCCAGCAGTTCCAATGGAGGGGAGCAGTTCTTC.

This clone showed up just once. The chain carries TRBV6-5 and TRBJ2-2; D possibly corresponds to TRBD1 (5 bases). V was trimmed by 11 bases and J by 4 bases, leaving 17 bases between them. This CDR3 region has 14 residues. CDR1 MNHEY and CDR2 SVGAGI come from the germline V gene. The CDR3 loop reads CASHGAGLTGELFF. CDR3 in DNA: TGTGCCTCCCATGGGGCTGGGCTCACCGGGGAGCTGTTTTTT.

The gene calls are TRBV7-6 and TRBJ2-1; D remains unclear. Germline-derived CDR1 and CDR2 are SGHVS and FNYEAQ. The CDR3 runs to 17 residues. V gave up 0 bases and J gave up 0 bases, with 12 bases separating them. Here the CDR3 DNA reads TGTGCCAGCAGCTTAGCGCCTGCGCCCAGCTCCTACAATGAGCAGTTCTTC. It encodes CASSLAPAPSSYNEQFF.

This rearrangement joins TRBV12-3 or TRBV12-4 to TRBJ2-5; D perhaps matches TRBD2 (5 bases). The V end was cut by 3 bases, the J end by 3 bases, with 8 bases between. This CDR3 contains 13 residues. The chain's CDR3 is CASSFEGEETQYF. CDR3 DNA sequence: TGTGCCAGCAGTTTTGAGGGAGAAGAGACCCAGTACTTC.

The rearrangement joins TRBV28 to TRBJ2-7; 10 nucleotides match TRBD1. The CDR3 consists of 14 residues. With V trimmed by 6 bases and J by 7 bases, 9 bases remained unmatched. Germline V CDR1 and CDR2: MDHEN, SYDVKM. CDR3 sequence (DNA): TGTGCCAGCAGCTTCGACAGGGGGCTAAGGGAGCAGTACTTC. Its protein is CASSFDRGLREQYF.

The chain combines TRBV27 with TRBJ2-2, with 9 nucleotides matching TRBD2. The CDR3 is made up of 15 amino acids. J gave up 2 bases and V 3 bases, and 1 base lay outside the gene matches. Germline lookup yields CDR1 MNHEY and CDR2 SMNVEV (reference sequence). Here the CDR3 reads CASSLTSGNTGELFF. The CDR3 DNA reads TGTGCCAGCAGTTTGACTAGCGGAAACACCGGGGAGCTGTTTTTT.

A single count supports this clone. The chain joins TRBV12-3 or TRBV12-4 to TRBJ2-3, with D possibly TRBD2 on 5 matching bases. This CDR3 has 11 residues. The V and J ends lost 9 bases and 4 bases respectively, with 8 bases between them. The chain's CDR3 is CASEGPDTQYF. CDR3 nucleotides: TGTGCCAGTGAGGGCCCAGATACGCAGTATTTT.

The genes are TRBV6-2 or TRBV6-3 and TRBJ2-1; TRBD1 agrees at 10 bases. The junction had 5 bases not matched to a gene; V was cut back by 5 bases and J by 7 bases. Germline CDR1 and CDR2: MNHEY and SVGEGT. The CDR3 is 14 residues long. This CDR3 is CASSRTGGRNEQFF. Here the CDR3 DNA reads TGTGCCAGCAGTAGGACAGGGGGTCGGAATGAGCAGTTCTTC.

The gene calls are TRBV19 and TRBJ2-7; no definite D call. Trimming took 5 bases from V and 0 from J, leaving 11 bases between them. There are 14 residues in the CDR3. Germline V gene sequence: CDR1 LNHDA, CDR2 SQIVND (reference sequence). CDR3 nucleotides: TGTGCCAGTAGTCCGTCGACTGGCTCCTACGAGCAGTACTTC. Translation gives CASSPSTGSYEQYF.

The rearrangement links TRBV6-5 to TRBJ1-4, with 7 bases aligning to TRBD1. The CDR3 runs 15 residues. Trimming at V came to 4 bases and at J to 3 bases, leaving 5 bases not matched to a gene. CDR1 and CDR2 (germline): MNHEY, SVGAGI. The CDR3 DNA reads as TGTGCCAGCAGTTCGCGCGGACAGGCTAATGAAAAACTGTTTTTT. Translation gives CASSSRGQANEKLFF.

This sequence joins TRBV5-8 and TRBJ2-7, with D unclear. Germline V lookup: CDR1 SGHTS, CDR2 YDEGEE. The V end lost 0 bases, the J end lost 3 bases, and 7 bases lay between the germline ends. The CDR3 totals 13 residues. The CDR3 DNA sequence: TGTGCCAGCAGCTTGGTTCGCGGCTACGAGCAGTACTTC. It specifies CASSLVRGYEQYF. Full variable domain (missing parts from reference TRBV5-8 and TRBJ2-7): EAGVTQSPTHLIKTRGQQATLRCSPISGHTSVYWYQQALGLGLQFLLWYDEGEERNRGNFPPRFSGRQFPNYSSELNVNALELEDSALYLCASSLVRGYEQYFGPGTRLTVT.

V usage is TRBV5-1 and J usage is TRBJ2-3; 14 nucleotides agree with TRBD2. The V segment lost 4 bases and the J segment 6 bases; nucleotides outside the gene matches: 4. CDR3 length: 15 residues. In germline, CDR1 is SGHRS, CDR2 YFSETQ. The chain's CDR3 is CASSARLAGGDTQYF. In DNA, the CDR3 is TGCGCCAGCAGCGCTCGACTAGCGGGGGGGGATACGCAGTATTTT.

The chain couples TRBV7-6 to TRBJ2-7, with 10 bases identical to TRBD1. V lost 5 bases to trimming and J lost 0 bases; unmatched junction nucleotides: 10. The CDR3 contains 17 residues. Germline V lookup: CDR1 SGHVS, CDR2 FNYEAQ. As DNA, the CDR3 is TGTGCCAGCAGCCCACCCCCGGGACAGGGGACCTCCTACGAGCAGTACTTC. Protein: CASSPPPGQGTSYEQYF.